One and the same sample provided the 2 T cell receptor beta chains below, sequenced in a study of blood T cell repertoires in COVID-19. The assay was immunoSEQ multiplex PCR, and TCRdb's table has in-frame clones only and misses some. Of 100,000 to 150,000 clones in the sample, less than 90% were seen once. The sample consisted of peripheral blood. The receptors come from a man in his 60s with acute or convalescent COVID-19.

The rearrangement links TRBV5-6 to TRBJ1-3; 9 bases align to TRBD1. Germline assignment: CDR1 SGHDT and CDR2 YYEEEE. CDR3 length: 16 amino acids. After removal of 2 bases from V and 5 bases from J, the junction contained 8 bases not matched to a gene. The CDR3 region has the DNA TGTGCCAGCAGCTTAAACACAGGGGGCTTTCGAAACACCATATATTTT. Amino acids: CASSLNTGGFRNTIYF.

The CDR3 is CATSDYRGTRETQYF. CDR3 coding DNA: TGTGCCACCAGTGATTACAGGGGCACCCGCGAGACCCAGTACTTC. The J gene is TRBJ2-5, the V gene TRBV24-1; 7 nucleotides align to TRBD1. CDR1 and CDR2 from the germline V gene are KGHDR and SFDVKD. This CDR3 is 15 amino acids long. V was clipped by 2 bases and J by 5 bases; unmatched bases: 7.